The 18 T cell receptor beta chains below come from one sample, sequenced in a study of cytomegalovirus exposure and HLA in healthy donors. Primers included in the PCR were 60 Vbeta and 13 Jbeta primers. Using immunoSEQ multiplex PCR, the repertoire was profiled, and TCRdb retains in-frame clones only, with some absent. The data contain 160,000 or so clones, roughly 81% of them seen just once; the ten biggest clones take up 4.9%. Sequenced: PBMCs. These receptors were obtained from a young woman in good health and CMV-seropositive.

The sample holds a few counts of this clone. This rearrangement joins TRBV4-3 to TRBJ1-1; D remains unclear. V gave up 4 bases and J gave up 6 bases, with 12 bases separating them. This CDR3 is built from 13 residues. The germline CDR1 and CDR2 sequences are LGHNA and YSLEER. CDR3 residues: CASSLGPFAEAFF. The CDR3 region has the DNA TGCGCCAGCAGCCTCGGTCCGTTCGCTGAAGCTTTCTTT.

This clone was counted a few times. V is TRBV7-9 and J is TRBJ2-1; 7 nucleotides align to TRBD2. With 5 bases clipped from V and 8 bases from J, the junction kept 9 bases outside the gene matches. Germline V lookup: CDR1 SEHNR, CDR2 FQNEAQ (reference sequence). The CDR3 is made up of 14 amino acids. CDR3 sequence (DNA): TGTGCCAGCAGCGATCGGGGGGTAGGGTATGAGCAGTTCTTC. It specifies CASSDRGVGYEQFF.

This clone was recorded once. The chain combines TRBV10-3 with TRBJ2-5; 9 bases line up with TRBD1. This CDR3 spans 15 amino acids. CDR1 is ENHRY and CDR2 is SYGVKD in the germline V gene. J was trimmed by 4 bases and V by 1 base; bases with no gene match: 4. The DNA of the CDR3 is TGTGCCATCAGTGAGTTAACAGGGGGCATAGAGACCCAGTACTTC. It yields the protein CAISELTGGIETQYF.

J is TRBJ2-1 and V is TRBV7-9, with D possibly matching TRBD2 (5 bases). Germline values: CDR1 SEHNR, CDR2 FQNEAQ (reference sequence). V was clipped by 4 bases and J by 0 bases, with 13 bases between them. This CDR3 region has 16 residues. CDR3 region: CASSSPRGSSYNEQFF. The CDR3 DNA follows: TGTGCCAGCAGCTCCCCGCGAGGGAGCTCCTACAATGAGCAGTTCTTC.

This clone has only one observation. V usage is TRBV7-2 and J usage is TRBJ2-5, with 7 bases identical to TRBD2. J was trimmed by 5 bases and V by 5 bases; bases with no gene match: 11. In germline, CDR1 is SGHTA, CDR2 FQGNSA. The CDR3 consists of 15 residues. CDR3 loop: CASSIGLVRGETQYF. The CDR3 DNA is TGTGCCAGCAGCATTGGACTAGTCCGGGGGGAGACCCAGTACTTC.

This rearrangement joins TRBV7-7 to TRBJ1-1; 9 bases match TRBD1. This CDR3 spans 13 amino acids. The V segment lost 11 bases and the J segment 4 bases; nucleotides outside the gene matches: 8. CDR1 and CDR2 (germline): SSHAT, FNYEAQ (reference sequence). DNA of the CDR3: TGTGCCTCCTCCCCGGGACAGGGCACTGAAGCTTTCTTT. It translates to CASSPGQGTEAFF.

This clone was seen only once. The V gene is TRBV9, the J gene TRBJ2-5; 9 nucleotides line up with TRBD2. CDR3 length: 16 amino acids. V trimming: 0 bases; J trimming: 0 bases; junction bases outside the gene matches: 3. Germline V gene lookup returns CDR1 SGDLS and CDR2 YYNGEE. Here the CDR3 DNA reads TGTGCCAGCAGCGTAGGGCTAGCGGGGAACCAAGAGACCCAGTACTTC. It translates to CASSVGLAGNQETQYF.

The chain couples TRBV4-2 to TRBJ2-2, with 10 bases aligning to TRBD1. The V segment lost 2 bases and the J segment 1 base; nucleotides outside the gene matches: 1. There are 16 residues in the CDR3. Germline CDR1 reads LGHNA; CDR2 reads YNFKEQ. The CDR3, as DNA: TGTGCCAGCAGCCAAAGGGACAGGGGGAACACCGGGGAGCTGTTTTTT. Encoded protein: CASSQRDRGNTGELFF.

CDR3: CASSPTYKDTNEKLFF. The CDR3 coding sequence is TGTGCCAGCAGCCCAACCTACAAGGACACAAATGAAAAACTGTTTTTT. This chain connects TRBV7-9 to TRBJ1-4, with TRBD1 as a possible D gene (5 bases). CDR1 is SEHNR, CDR2 FQNEAQ, per germline (reference sequence). Trimming stripped 5 bases from V and 5 bases from J, with 18 bases between. The CDR3 spans 16 residues.

This clone was detected only once. This chain links TRBV13 with TRBJ2-1, with D uncertain. Per the germline V gene, CDR1 is PRHDT and CDR2 is FYEKMQ (reference sequence). The CDR3 totals 12 residues. The germline V and J ends were trimmed by 0 bases and 6 bases, with 3 bases remaining between them. The CDR3 region is CASSLGRNEQFF. The CDR3 DNA follows: TGTGCCAGCAGCTTAGGCCGCAATGAGCAGTTCTTC.

The CDR3 is CASSLIAGEDYEQYF. For the CDR3, the DNA is TGTGCCAGCAGCTTAATAGCGGGGGAGGACTACGAGCAGTACTTC. This chain uses TRBV7-2 with TRBJ2-7; 9 positions match TRBD2. The V segment lost 2 bases and the J segment 3 bases; nucleotides outside the gene matches: 5. This CDR3 comprises 15 residues. Germline V CDR1 and CDR2: SGHTA, FQGNSA. The complete variable domain, with remaining parts taken from reference TRBV7-2 and TRBJ2-7, reads GAGVSQSPSNKVTEKGKDVELRCDPISGHTALYWYRQSLGQGLEFLIYFQGNSAPDKSGLPSDRFSAERTGGSVSTLTIQRTQQEDSAVYLCASSLIAGEDYEQYFGPGTRLTVT.

The V call is TRBV19, the J call TRBJ1-1, with a weak D call TRBD1 (5 bases). V was shortened by 3 bases and J by 4 bases, with 15 bases between the two germline ends. This CDR3 spans 15 amino acids. Germline lookup yields CDR1 LNHDA and CDR2 SQIVND (reference sequence). This CDR3 is CASSITGAGGTEAFF. The CDR3 coding sequence is TGTGCCAGTAGTATTACTGGGGCGGGAGGCACTGAAGCTTTCTTT.

The CDR3 loop reads CASSLAHGQPQHF. The CDR3 bases are TGTGCCAGCAGCTTAGCGCACGGTCAGCCCCAGCATTTT. The genes are TRBV7-9 and TRBJ1-5; D is unresolved. The CDR3 extends over 13 amino acids. Trimming took 0 bases from V and 6 from J, leaving 6 bases between them. CDR1 is SEHNR, CDR2 FQNEAQ, per germline (reference sequence).

This sequence joins TRBV18 and TRBJ1-4; tentative D call: TRBD1 (5 bases). CDR1 is KGHSH, CDR2 LQKENI, per germline. The length of the CDR3 is 17 residues. Trimming cost V 3 bases and J 6 bases, with 20 bases left between them. The CDR3, as DNA: TGTGCCAGCTCACCGACCGAACCCGGGACTTTGTATGAAAAACTGTTTTTT. This codes for CASSPTEPGTLYEKLFF.

The genes are TRBV5-1 and TRBJ1-3; 7 bases align to TRBD1. The CDR3 sequence is 15 residues long. J gave up 0 bases and V 4 bases, and 4 bases lay outside the gene matches. Germline V gene sequence: CDR1 SGHRS, CDR2 YFSETQ. The CDR3 sequence is CASSITGASGNTIYF. DNA of the CDR3: TGCGCCAGCAGCATCACAGGGGCCTCTGGAAACACCATATATTTT.

CDR3 DNA: TGTGCCAGCATTGGGACTAGCGGGGGGCTAGACAACATTCAGTACTTC. Translating it yields CASIGTSGGLDNIQYF. The chain couples TRBV2 to TRBJ2-4; 15 bases are shared with TRBD2. CDR1 and CDR2 (germline): SNHLY, FYNNEI. This CDR3 has 16 residues. Trimming at V came to 7 bases and at J to 7 bases, leaving 8 bases not matched to a gene.

The chain is built from TRBV7-2 and TRBJ2-3; TRBD2 matches at 8 bases. The germline V gene has CDR1 SGHTA and CDR2 FQGNSA. J gave up 5 bases and V 1 base, and 5 bases lay outside the gene matches. The CDR3 runs to 15 residues. CDR3 DNA sequence: TGTGCCAGCAGCTTAGACGGGGGGGTTCTAGATACGCAGTATTTT. Its protein is CASSLDGGVLDTQYF.

CDR3 coding DNA: TGTGCCAGCAGCCCGCGACTAGCGGGGGACGGGGAGCTGTTTTTT. This sequence encodes CASSPRLAGDGELFF. V gene TRBV13 combines with J gene TRBJ2-2; TRBD2 matches 12 bases. The length of the CDR3 is 15 residues. Germline-derived CDR1 and CDR2 are PRHDT and FYEKMQ (reference sequence). V shed 5 bases, J shed 7 bases, and the junction held 5 bases outside the gene matches.